This T cell receptor (beta chain) appears in the sequencing data of a study of Graves' ophthalmopathy and Graves' hyperthyroidism. Study as a whole: Peripheral blood sampling preceded any treatment and occurred at initial diagnosis.

The CDR3 is made up of 15 amino acids. In germline, CDR1 is MDHEN, CDR2 SYDVKM. Trimming took off 3 bases at V and 0 bases at J, with 12 bases between the two ends. Patients with other autoimmune diseases, uncontrolled infections, pregnancy or lactation were excluded. Amplification from RNA transcripts yielded the TCR beta CDR3 regions. Second-round multiplex PCR followed a first-round RT-PCR using HTBI primers. TCRdb re-called the multiplex PCR reads through MiXCR, storing one row per CDR3 protein. The sample yields about 480,000 distinct CDR3 sequences, 14% seen once. Study-wide points: In predicting ophthalmopathy progression, the model reached roughly 69% sensitivity and around 72% specificity. Built on 13 signatures, a model told ophthalmopathy apart from stable hyperthyroidism with about 88% sensitivity and 75% to 82% specificity.

This clonotype showed up many times. As yet, its antigen is unknown. This clonotype was sampled from a woman aged 25 to 45 with Graves' ophthalmopathy. Sequencing was performed on blood. The rearrangement uses TRBV28 and TRBJ2-7; no clear D gene. The CDR3 nucleotides read TGTGCCAGCAGTTTTACCCCGGCGAGCTCCTACGAGCAGTACTTC. Translated, it gives CASSFTPASSYEQYF.